This TCR beta chain was found in a study of blood T cells in healthy people across ages. Study-wide background: About one barcoded beta molecule per two T cells came from capture by template switching. Study-level findings and limits: In these data, TCR beta diversity tracked strongly with naive T cell percentage. Expanded clonotype changes were possibly confounded by unknown donor CMV status.

Germline CDR1 is LNHNV and CDR2 is YYDKDF (reference sequence). V was cut by 0 bases and J by 4 bases, with 12 bases left in between. The CDR3 extends over 15 amino acids. Together with a sample-barcoded 5' primer, a J-beta primer mix was included in a second PCR lasting about 7 to 12 cycles. TCRdb processed the 5' RACE reads anew with MiXCR; each CDR3 protein has one entry. The sample lists about 970,000 distinct CDR3 sequences, 51% occurring once. This clonotype was picked up a small number of times. Its antigen is as yet unknown. V and J are TRBV15 and TRBJ2-5; D is possibly TRBD1 (5 bases). This TCR was recovered from a woman aged 60-75 years in good health. What was sequenced was blood. Here the CDR3 reads CATSRDLGVLETQYF. The CDR3 DNA sequence: TGTGCCACCAGCAGAGATCTAGGGGTCCTAGAGACCCAGTACTTC.